A selection of T cell receptor beta chains follows, all from one sample in a study of T-cell reconstitution after alpha-beta-depleted transplantation in children. Each CDR3 protein is one row after TCRdb ran MiXCR on the PCR reads. The profile covers over 150,000 distinct CDR3 sequences, with approximately 6.3% appearing a single time and approximately 6% taken by the ten largest. Source: PBMCs, taken before TCRalphabeta/CD19-depleted stem cell transplant. These TCRs come from a boy aged 2-15 years with acute lymphoblastic leukemia, due to receive a stem cell transplant. The CDR3 runs from the conserved cysteine through the conserved F or W. A D gene is named only where the DNA matches it firmly. Clone sizes are given selectively: once, few, many, or a class where the clone is expanded.

v_gene	d_gene	abundance	j_gene	CDR3nt	CDR3aa
TRBV7-6	TRBD2	few	TRBJ2-3	TGTGCCAGCAGCCGGACCCAGGAGGCGGGAGGGCCGGGCGTTACGCAGTATTTT	CASSRTQEAGGPGVTQYF
TRBV3-1	-	few	TRBJ2-7	TGTGCCAGCAGCCAAGCAGGCATCTACGAGCAGTACTTC	CASSQAGIYEQYF
TRBV20-1	TRBD2	many	TRBJ2-3	TGCAGTGGCGGGGGGTCGCCCAGCACAGATACGCAGTATTTT	CSGGGSPSTDTQYF
TRBV6-4	-	many	TRBJ1-1	TGTGCCAGCAGTGACTCGGCTAACACTGAAGCTTTCTTT	CASSDSANTEAFF
TRBV3-1	-	many	TRBJ2-1	TGTGCCAGCAGCCTTACCATGCCGGGACGGGGAAACAATGAGCAGTTCTTC	CASSLTMPGRGNNEQFF
TRBV30	-	-	TRBJ1-6	TGTGCCTGGAGCGGAGTACCGGGTTATAATTCACCCCTCCACTTT	CAWSGVPGYNSPLHF
TRBV20-1	-	-	TRBJ1-5	TGCAGTGCCCGCTTCCCCGGGACCTATCATAGCAATCAGCCCCAGCATTTT	CSARFPGTYHSNQPQHF
TRBV20-1	-	many	TRBJ2-5	TGCAGTGCTAGAGAGCGCCAAGAGACCCAGTACTTC	CSARERQETQYF
TRBV29-1	-	many	TRBJ1-6	TGCAGCGTCGTCCCACCGGGGAATTCACCCCTCCACTTT	CSVVPPGNSPLHF
TRBV15	-	few	TRBJ2-5	TGTGCCACCAGCAGAGTGTTAGGAAGGAAAGAGACCCAGTACTTC	CATSRVLGRKETQYF
TRBV7-2	-	many	TRBJ1-2	TGTGCCAGCAGCTCCACCGCCGGCTACACCTTC	CASSSTAGYTF
TRBV28	TRBD1	many	TRBJ1-5	TGTGCCAGCAGTCTCGACAGGGATTATAGCAATCAGCCCCAGCATTTT	CASSLDRDYSNQPQHF
TRBV10-3	-	many	TRBJ2-5	TGTGCCATCAGCTTGGGGGCGGAGACCCAGTACTTC	CAISLGAETQYF
TRBV6-5	-	-	TRBJ1-1	TGTGCCAGCAGTTACGCGGGGGGAGGGAACACTGAAGCTTTCTTT	CASSYAGGGNTEAFF
TRBV7-2	TRBD2	many	TRBJ2-3	TGTGCCAGCAGCTTAGACCCTAGCGGGGGGGTTGATACGCAGTATTTT	CASSLDPSGGVDTQYF
TRBV5-4	-	many	TRBJ1-2	TGTGCCAGCAGCGGGGACACTAACTATGGCTACACCTTC	CASSGDTNYGYTF
TRBV4-2	-	few	TRBJ2-7	TGTGCCAGCAGCCAATCAACCCTAACCAGCGTATACGAGCAGTACTTC	CASSQSTLTSVYEQYF
TRBV12-3/TRBV12-4	-	many	TRBJ1-4	TGTGCCAGCAGTCAATCCGGGGGCCATGAAAAACTGTTTTTT	CASSQSGGHEKLFF
TRBV20-1	TRBD1	many	TRBJ1-2	TGCAGTGCTAGAAACAGGGGGCTGGGGCTTGGCTACACCTTC	CSARNRGLGLGYTF
TRBV12-3/TRBV12-4	-	few	TRBJ2-7	TGTGCCAGCAGTCCCTCCAGTGAATTCTACGAGCAGTACTTC	CASSPSSEFYEQYF
TRBV27	-	few	TRBJ2-4	TGTGCCAGCAGTTTAAGGGTTGCGGGCATTCAGTACTTC	CASSLRVAGIQYF
TRBV20-1	-	many	TRBJ2-5	TGCAGTGCAGACATAGTCGTCGGGAGCCGGAAAGAGACCCAGTACTTC	CSADIVVGSRKETQYF
TRBV4-3	-	many	TRBJ2-1	TGCGCCAGCAGCCAGGGACTTTCAGGCAATGAGCAGTTCTTC	CASSQGLSGNEQFF
TRBV7-9	-	-	TRBJ2-7	TGTGCCAGCAGGAAGGCCCGATCCTACGAGCAGTACTTC	CASRKARSYEQYF
TRBV6-2/TRBV6-3	TRBD2	-	TRBJ2-2	TGTGCCAGCAGTCATCCGGGACTAGCGTCCGGCGGGGAGCTGTTTTTT	CASSHPGLASGGELFF
TRBV5-1	-	many	TRBJ1-3	TGCGCCAGCAGCCCACAGGGTTCCCTAATCTCTGGAAACACCATATATTTT	CASSPQGSLISGNTIYF
TRBV6-4	TRBD1	-	TRBJ1-2	TGTGCCAGCAGTGACTCGGGGACAGGTAGTACGGACTACTATGGCTACACCTTC	CASSDSGTGSTDYYGYTF
TRBV20-1	TRBD2	-	TRBJ2-7	TGCAGTGCCAAAGGGGCGGGAGGGCCGGGGGAGCAGTACTTC	CSAKGAGGPGEQYF
TRBV4-2	-	few	TRBJ1-1	TGTGCCAGCAGCCAAGATGGGGCCCTGAACACTGAAGCTTTCTTT	CASSQDGALNTEAFF
TRBV29-1	-	many	TRBJ2-7	TGCAGCGTTGAATTGACTCTGGGGGAATACTACGAGCAGTACTTC	CSVELTLGEYYEQYF
TRBV29-1	-	many	TRBJ1-3	TGCAGCGCCCGGACAGCTCACTCTGGAAACACCATATATTTT	CSARTAHSGNTIYF
TRBV20-1	-	few	TRBJ1-1	TGCAGTGCCCCCGCGGAGGGGAGGCACACTGAAGCTTTCTTT	CSAPAEGRHTEAFF
TRBV12-3/TRBV12-4	TRBD1	-	TRBJ1-5	TGTGCCAGCAGCACCCGGACAGGGAGTGATCAGCCCCAGCATTTT	CASSTRTGSDQPQHF
TRBV29-1	-	-	TRBJ1-4	TGCAGCGTAACATGGGGTAATGAAAAACTGTTTTTT	CSVTWGNEKLFF
TRBV6-6	-	many	TRBJ2-5	TGTGCCAGCGGATCGGGGACCCAGTACTTC	CASGSGTQYF
TRBV20-1	-	many	TRBJ2-7	TGCAGTGCCGTGACAGAGAGCTCCTACGAGCAGTACTTC	CSAVTESSYEQYF
TRBV7-9	-	few	TRBJ2-7	TGTGCCAGCAGCTTATCTCTCGCTGCCGACCGTCTGCACGAGCAGTACTTC	CASSLSLAADRLHEQYF
TRBV7-2	TRBD2	-	TRBJ2-7	TGTGCCAGCAGCTTAGAAAGCGGGGAGGGCTCCTACGAGCAGTACTTC	CASSLESGEGSYEQYF
TRBV12-3/TRBV12-4	TRBD2	many	TRBJ2-2	TGTGCCAGCAGTTCCCGGGAGGGGTCCGGGGAGCTGTTTTTT	CASSSREGSGELFF
TRBV7-9	-	few	TRBJ2-5	TGTGCCAGCAGCTTAGGTCCAGCGGCGCAAGAGACCCAGTACTTC	CASSLGPAAQETQYF
TRBV28	-	many	TRBJ2-5	TGTGCCAGCAGTTTCGTCGGGGGAGTATCAGAGACCCAGTACTTC	CASSFVGGVSETQYF
TRBV7-8	TRBD2	few	TRBJ2-1	TGTGCCAGCAGCCCCCCATTAGCGGGGGTCACTGGGAATGAGCAGTTCTTC	CASSPPLAGVTGNEQFF
TRBV20-1	TRBD2	many	TRBJ2-1	TGCAGTGCTAGAACCTCGGGACTAGCGGGGTTGAATGAGCAGTTCTTC	CSARTSGLAGLNEQFF
TRBV7-2	-	few	TRBJ2-3	TGTGCCAGCAGCCCCTCTGGGCTATCTGTGTTCGCTATGACTAGCACAGATACGCAGTATTTT	CASSPSGLSVFAMTSTDTQYF
TRBV11-2	TRBD2	few	TRBJ2-3	TGTGCCAGCAGCCCGAGCCCTAGCGGGAGGGCCAAGACAGATACGCAGTATTTT	CASSPSPSGRAKTDTQYF
TRBV11-2	-	few	TRBJ2-7	TGTGCCAGCACCGACAGGAACTACGAGCAGTACTTC	CASTDRNYEQYF
TRBV27	TRBD1	many	TRBJ2-7	TGTGCCAGCAGCCCAGGGACAGGGAATTCCTACGAGCAGTACTTC	CASSPGTGNSYEQYF
TRBV7-2	-	-	TRBJ2-7	TGTGCCAGCAGCTTTCAGGGCCCGTCCTACGAGCAGTACTTC	CASSFQGPSYEQYF
TRBV12-3/TRBV12-4	-	many	TRBJ2-2	TGTGCCAGCAGTCCACCAGGGGGGCGTTCGAACACCGGGGAGCTGTTTTTT	CASSPPGGRSNTGELFF
TRBV29-1	TRBD1	many	TRBJ2-3	TGCAGCGTTAATACAGGGGGCAGGAATACGCAGTATTTT	CSVNTGGRNTQYF
TRBV20-1	TRBD2	many	TRBJ2-1	TGCAGTGCTAGAGGGCTAGCGGGAGACAATGAGCAGTTCTTC	CSARGLAGDNEQFF
TRBV28	-	many	TRBJ1-1	TGTGCCAGCAGCGTCCCGAGGACTGAAGCTTTCTTT	CASSVPRTEAFF